This record covers a single T cell receptor (beta chain). The PCR was carried out with 60 Vbeta primers and 13 Jbeta primers. TCRdb keeps only in-frame clones here, not all; method: immunoSEQ multiplex PCR. In the table there are about 180,000 clones, 75% to 80% of which are singletons. The sample is drawn from a study of cytomegalovirus exposure and HLA in healthy donors. CDR1 is SGHVS and CDR2 is FQNEAQ in the germline V gene. The CDR3 runs 14 residues. The sequence derives from a man aged 35-49 years in good health and CMV-seropositive. Material: PBMCs. The rearrangement joins TRBV7-8 to TRBJ2-5; 11 positions agree with TRBD1. The better agreement between TRBJ2-7 and the DNA end casts doubt on the J call. The CDR3 bases are TGTGCCAGCACTGCGGGGACAGGGGGCTACGAGCAGTACTTC. Its translation: CASTAGTGGYEQYF.